This T cell receptor beta chain was sequenced for a study of shared clonotypes between healthy human individuals. The wider study: The people who gave samples were two women and a few men aged 18 to 49. Study conclusions and caveats: Between a handful of donors, naive CD4 clonotypes were shared at a level of about 5%. Few donors limited the genetic and exposure-history diversity represented.

A CD45RA+ naive subset and a CD45RA-negative memory subset were split from CD4+ cells. With regard to this clone: What it binds is unknown.

Generated by immunoSEQ multiplex PCR, the TCRdb table keeps only in-frame clones and is missing some. The sample includes 2 million to 2.5 million clones, roughly 92% of them seen just once. Germline CDR1 SGHVS, CDR2 FQNEAQ. V shed 6 bases and J 4 bases; nucleotides not matched to a gene: 14. This CDR3 spans 16 amino acids. The chain links TRBV7-8 to TRBJ2-7, with 8 bases fitting TRBD1. The TCR sequence derives from a man between 18 and 35 years old in good health. Some clones in this sample may be carry-over from other donors' samples. Sequencing was carried out using naive CD4+ T cells from PBMCs. Subset in this sample: CD45RA+ positively selected. The CDR3 DNA follows: TGTGCCAGCAGTTCATCTGCGGGGACAGGACTTTACGAGCAGTACTTC. It is translated as CASSSSAGTGLYEQYF.